The sequence of this T cell receptor (beta chain) was determined in a study of T cell responses to AZD1222 COVID-19 vaccine listed by TCRdb under 2021. Notes on the research overall: AZD1222 recipients whose second dose came at about 4 weeks and those whose second dose came at about 12 weeks were combined into one group, since spike-specific TCR depth and breadth did not differ between the two schedules. TCR sequencing was performed for over 230 trial participants, of whom about 210 were given two doses of AZD1222 and around 25 were given two doses of MenACWY control vaccine. Trial participants were enrolled by age into 18-55, 56-69 and 70-plus year subgroups, with approximately 160, 26 and 62 TCR-sequenced participants respectively. Summary of the overall study and its limitations: The 56-69-year group was small, and its depth increase did not reach significance, likely because of low power. Participants were mostly white British and included more females than males, and it was suggested by the authors that clonal diversity may have been underestimated. Conclusions about previously exposed vaccinees are limited, since just five to seven AZD1222 recipients were seropositive for SARS-CoV-2 at baseline. Reportedly, almost half of the unique spike-specific TCRs recognized epitopes lying outside the regions that are mutated in the B.1.351 and B.1.1.7 variants. The whole spike protein was spanned by vaccine-associated CD4 TCRs, and dominant responses were seen in regions 160-218 and 743-854. Because no samples from the day 14 peak response were available, repertoires could be characterized only after the peak T cell response. Spike-specific TCR breadth and depth rose significantly after two AZD1222 doses compared with day 0 and with MenACWY recipients.

This clone was detected only once. Its binding antigen is unknown. Base qualities are not provided; no much larger clone lies one nucleotide away. The CDR3 regions of human TCRbeta chains were analyzed by immunosequencing. As for the original processing: TCRs in the repertoires were compared against a reference library of SARS-CoV-2-specific TCRs that had been generated with the MIRA antigen-specificity platform. Breadth was defined as the fraction of unique TCRs that were SARS-CoV-2-associated. Depth was defined as the fraction of total T cells that were SARS-CoV-2-associated. Using the MIRA data, each spike-specific TCR was mapped to the spike region that the TCR reacts to and placed in a CD4 or CD8 class. Log10-transformed breadth and depth values were compared by one-way ANOVA with Sidak's multiple comparisons tests. Imported from immuneACCESS, the table was reduced by TCRdb to in-frame sequences with V and J called. These copies leave out some clones; in studies compared against another copy, an unresolved V gene accounts for under half, and the cause of the remainder is not known. The V and J calls and the clone size are those of that table, but D and trimming were determined from the DNA. The sample records 170,000 or so clones, about nine tenths of which are singletons. Clones ranked in the top ten supply about 1.6% of the sample.

As encoded in the germline V gene, CDR1 is MDHEN while CDR2 is SYDVKM. V is trimmed back by 3 bases and J by 8 bases, and the junction contains 9 bases that no gene match accounts for. Taken from cysteine to phenylalanine, the CDR3 has 14 residues. The DNA shown is the 42-base CDR3, in frame from base 1. The time point label of this sample denotes: baseline before first vaccination. The vaccinee samples were drawn from two UK trials, COV001 and COV002, one of which was a single-blind randomized controlled phase 2/3 trial testing AZD1222 (ChAdOx1 nCoV-19) in healthy adults. For TCRbeta chain sequencing, PBMC samples were collected from trial participants at day 0 and at day 28 after the second dose.

The chain is assembled from TRBV28 and TRBJ1-2, and TRBD1 aligns with 7 junction nucleotides. The sequencing used peripheral blood, collected on day 0 of AZD1222 vaccination. The clonotype was recovered from an adult in good health. Read as DNA, the sequence is TGTGCCAGCAGTTTCGCGGGACAGTTACTCGGCTACACCTTC. It translates as CASSFAGQLLGYTF.